This TCR beta chain came from a study of blood T cell repertoires in COVID-19. On the study more broadly: Italy, Spain and the United States were the sources of the convalescent and acute COVID-19 samples. T cells, B-cell-depleted T cells, or PBMCs provided the cDNA or gDNA that served as material.

In the study's own analysis: The authors estimated nucleated cell counts from reference gene primer amplification. The repertoire was sequenced with immunoSEQ multiplex PCR; TCRdb's copy has only in-frame clones and lacks some. V and J calls and clone size are those listed in that table; D and trimming were worked out from the DNA. The sample carries tens of thousands of clones, approximately 89% recorded once. CDR3 length equals 15 residues. V lost 6 bases and J lost 1, with 15 bases in between. Germline values: CDR1 SEHNR, CDR2 FQNEAQ (reference sequence). Sequencing used peripheral blood. The chain has TRBV7-9 and TRBJ2-5, with a tentative D call TRBD1 (6 bases). This TCR derives from a human donor with acute or convalescent COVID-19. The donor label of this sample is uncertain. The CDR3 DNA is TGTGCCAGCAGTGTGACAGGCAGCATCCAAGAGACCCAGTACTTC. It encodes CASSVTGSIQETQYF.